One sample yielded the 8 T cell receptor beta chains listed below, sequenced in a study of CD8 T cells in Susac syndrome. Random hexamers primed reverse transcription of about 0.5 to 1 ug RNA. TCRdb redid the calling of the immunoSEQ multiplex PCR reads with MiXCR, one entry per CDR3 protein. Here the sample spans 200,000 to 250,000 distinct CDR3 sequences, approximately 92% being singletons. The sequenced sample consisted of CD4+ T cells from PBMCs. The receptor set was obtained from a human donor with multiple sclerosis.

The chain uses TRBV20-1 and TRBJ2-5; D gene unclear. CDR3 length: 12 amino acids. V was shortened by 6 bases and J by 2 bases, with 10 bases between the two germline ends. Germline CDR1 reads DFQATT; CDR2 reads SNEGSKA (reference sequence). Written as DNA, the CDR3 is TGCAGTGCCAGTACACAGCAAGAGACCCAGTACTTC. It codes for CSASTQQETQYF.

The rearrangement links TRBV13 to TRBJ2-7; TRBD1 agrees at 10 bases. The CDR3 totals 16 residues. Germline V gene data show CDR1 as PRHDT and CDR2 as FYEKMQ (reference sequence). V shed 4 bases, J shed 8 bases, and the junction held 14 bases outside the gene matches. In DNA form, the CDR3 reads TGTGCCAGCAGCTGGCCCTCCGGGACAGGGGTAGTAAAGCAGTACTTC. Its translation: CASSWPSGTGVVKQYF. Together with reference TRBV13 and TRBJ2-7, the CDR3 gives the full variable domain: AAGVIQSPRHLIKEKRETATLKCYPIPRHDTVYWYQQGPGQDPQFLISFYEKMQSDKGSIPDRFSAQQFSDYHSELNMSSLELGDSALYFCASSWPSGTGVVKQYFGPGTRLTVT.

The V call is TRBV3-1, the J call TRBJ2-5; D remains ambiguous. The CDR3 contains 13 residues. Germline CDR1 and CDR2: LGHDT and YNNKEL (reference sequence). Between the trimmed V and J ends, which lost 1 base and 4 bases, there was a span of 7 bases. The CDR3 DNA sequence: TGTGCCAGCAGCCAAGTTAGCTTAGAGACCCAGTACTTC. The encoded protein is CASSQVSLETQYF.

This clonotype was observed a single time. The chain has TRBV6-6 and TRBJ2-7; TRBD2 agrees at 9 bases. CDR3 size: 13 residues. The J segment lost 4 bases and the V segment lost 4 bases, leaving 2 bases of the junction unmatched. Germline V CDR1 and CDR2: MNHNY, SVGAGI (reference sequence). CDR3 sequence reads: CASSSLAGYEQYF. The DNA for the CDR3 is TGTGCCAGCAGTTCGCTAGCGGGGTACGAGCAGTACTTC.

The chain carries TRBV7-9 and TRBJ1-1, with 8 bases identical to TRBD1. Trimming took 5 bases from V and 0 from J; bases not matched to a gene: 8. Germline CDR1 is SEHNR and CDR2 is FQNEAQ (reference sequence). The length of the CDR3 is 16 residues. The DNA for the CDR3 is TGTGCCAGCAGCCCAGGACAGGGTAGGGTGAACACTGAAGCTTTCTTT. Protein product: CASSPGQGRVNTEAFF.

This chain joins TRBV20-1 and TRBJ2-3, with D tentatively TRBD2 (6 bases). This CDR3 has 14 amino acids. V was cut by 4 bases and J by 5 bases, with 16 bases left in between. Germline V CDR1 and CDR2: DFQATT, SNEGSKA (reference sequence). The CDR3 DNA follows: TGCAGTGCTAACCCCTCGGAGGGACTAGATACGCAGTATTTT. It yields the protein CSANPSEGLDTQYF.

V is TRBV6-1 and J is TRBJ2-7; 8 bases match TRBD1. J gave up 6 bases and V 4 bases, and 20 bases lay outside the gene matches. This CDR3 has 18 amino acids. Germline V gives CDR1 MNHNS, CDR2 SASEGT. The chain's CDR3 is CASSAPILDRGRGREQYV. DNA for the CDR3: TGTGCCAGCAGTGCCCCGATACTAGACAGGGGTAGAGGTCGCGAGCAGTACGTC.

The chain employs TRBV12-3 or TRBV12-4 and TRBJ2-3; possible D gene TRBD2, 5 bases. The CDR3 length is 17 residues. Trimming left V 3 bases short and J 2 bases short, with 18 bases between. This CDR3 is CASSLPPIVGDTDTQYF. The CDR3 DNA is TGTGCCAGCAGTTTGCCCCCGATCGTGGGAGACACAGATACGCAGTATTTT.